This record looks at one T cell receptor (beta chain) sequence and its context. No antigen is known for it. These data come from a study of T cell clones after liver transplantation. Whole-study context: Graft-donor-reactive sequences were compared with third-party-reactive TCRbeta sequences from pre-transplant mixed lymphocyte reactions. Study results and limitations: A significant post-transplant drop in circulating graft-donor-reactive CD4 TCRbeta sequences occurred in most of the 8 subjects. A larger donor-reactive than third-party decline suggested partial antigen-specific deletion.

The V gene lost 8 bases and the J gene lost 8 bases, with 13 bases spanning the gap. The length of the CDR3 is 11 residues. Germline V gene sequence: CDR1 SQVTM, CDR2 ANQGSEA. This table comes from immunoSEQ multiplex PCR, and its TCRdb copy is limited to in-frame clones, with some not included. Among 25,000 to 35,000 clones listed, about 95% were seen once. Sequenced material: CD8+ T cells from blood, taken 12 months after liver transplant. This TCR was sampled from a human patient who received a liver transplant. Some T cells may have originated in the graft donor. The chain has TRBV29-1 and TRBJ2-1; D uncertain. CDR3 DNA sequence: TGCAGCACCCGTGTTCCCGATGAGCAGTTCTTC. Amino acids: CSTRVPDEQFF.